The present entry profiles one T cell receptor beta chain with its context. As yet, its antigen is unknown. The data originate from a study of cytomegalovirus exposure and HLA in healthy donors. V shed 4 bases and J shed 7 bases, with 18 bases lying between them. Germline V gene sequence: CDR1 SGHRS, CDR2 YFSETQ. This CDR3 region has 14 residues. Whole-study findings and limits: Later on, an analysis found that several of the most significant clusters appeared to be linked to common viral pathogens, which included parvovirus B19. Owing to their indistinguishability, certain V segments, notably TRBV6-2 and TRBV6-3, were excluded. In all likelihood, a cluster of highly shared sequence variants was a sequencing artifact. Donor immune exposure was known only as CMV serostatus.

PCR employed 60 Vbeta and 13 Jbeta primers. The data were produced by immunoSEQ multiplex PCR, yet TCRdb's version contains in-frame clones alone and is incomplete. The top ten clones hold approximately 0.7% of a sample with around 170,000 clones, around 80% of them seen once. J is TRBJ2-7 and V is TRBV5-1, with D hard to call. The receptor's source is a woman aged 40 to 50 in good health and CMV-seronegative. Input material: PBMCs. The CDR3 bases are TGCGCCAGCAGCCTGGGCGTCTCCTCTGGTGAGCAGTACTTC. The encoded protein is CASSLGVSSGEQYF.